These 32 T cell receptor beta chains were sequenced from one sample in a study of CD8 T cells in Susac syndrome. Roughly 0.45 to 1 ug RNA was reverse transcribed with random hexamers. TCRdb recomputed calls from the immunoSEQ multiplex PCR reads with MiXCR, one row per CDR3 protein. Among some 180,000 distinct CDR3 sequences listed, about 91% were seen once. Material for sequencing was CD4+ T cells from PBMCs. Receptor source: a human donor with Susac syndrome.

V usage is TRBV20-1 and J usage is TRBJ2-1; 12 bases align to TRBD2. V lost 6 bases and J lost 9; bases outside the gene matches: 9. The CDR3 loop spans 14 amino acids. CDR1 and CDR2 from the germline V gene are DFQATT and SNEGSKA (reference sequence). CDR3 coding DNA: TGCAGTGCGCAATCTAGCGGGGGGGGCGGTGAGCAGTTCTTC. Translating gives CSAQSSGGGGEQFF.

The genes are TRBV29-1 and TRBJ2-6; unclear D gene. V lost 4 bases to trimming and J lost 6 bases, with 13 bases between them. CDR1 is SQVTM and CDR2 is ANQGSEA in the germline V gene. The CDR3 runs to 14 residues. The DNA for the CDR3 is TGCAGCGTTGGGATGGGAAGTAAGGCCAACGTCCTGACTTTC. It specifies CSVGMGSKANVLTF.

On this clonotype itself: The junction departs from the called germline gene at one end, perhaps through a read error. V is TRBV18 and J is TRBJ1-5; D is unresolved. CDR3 length equals 15 residues. Germline assignment: CDR1 KGHSH and CDR2 LQKENI. CDR3 protein: CASSLQSGSDQPQHF. The CDR3 DNA is TGTGCCAGCTCACTGCAGTCGGGTAGCGATCAGCCCCAGCATTTT.

V gene TRBV15 combines with J gene TRBJ2-1; maybe TRBD2 (7 bases). V was pared by 6 bases and J by 4 bases, with 16 bases between. The germline gives CDR1 LNHNV, CDR2 YYDKDF (reference sequence). CDR3 length equals 15 residues. The CDR3 sequence: CATRRPGGIYNEQFF. DNA of the CDR3: TGTGCCACCAGGCGCCCGGGGGGCATTTACAATGAGCAGTTCTTC.

The chain carries TRBV11-2 and TRBJ1-3, with D hard to call. The CDR3 spans 16 residues. Germline V lookup: CDR1 SGHAT, CDR2 FQNNGV. Trimming removed 5 bases from V and 4 bases from J, with 18 bases in between. CDR3 residues: CASSRVDGVYGNTIYF. Here the CDR3 DNA reads TGTGCCAGCAGCCGAGTCGACGGGGTTTACGGAAACACCATATATTTT.

The rearrangement links TRBV6-5 to TRBJ1-4, with TRBD1 as a possible D gene (6 bases). This CDR3 region has 14 residues. V was trimmed by 5 bases and J by 4 bases, leaving 11 bases between them. The germline CDR1 and CDR2 sequences are MNHEY and SVGAGI. The CDR3 DNA reads TGTGCCAGCAGTCCCCTAGGGGGTAATGAAAAACTGTTTTTT. It encodes CASSPLGGNEKLFF.

The V and J genes are TRBV4-1 and TRBJ2-1, with unresolved D. Trimming shortened V by 0 bases and J by 12 bases, and 9 bases separated the two germline ends. CDR1 MGHRA and CDR2 YSYEKL come from the germline V gene. The CDR3 loop spans 12 amino acids. The DNA of the CDR3 is TGCGCCAGCAGCCAAGACCGCCATCTGCAGTTCTTC. The encoded protein is CASSQDRHLQFF.

This chain uses TRBV20-1 with TRBJ2-1; 9 nucleotides agree with TRBD2. The ends lost 7 bases at V and 5 bases at J; junction bases unmatched: 3. Germline V gene data show CDR1 as DFQATT and CDR2 as SNEGSKA (reference sequence). The CDR3 has 12 amino acids. The CDR3 is CSGLAGNNEQFF. The CDR3 region has the DNA TGCAGTGGTCTAGCGGGGAACAATGAGCAGTTCTTC.

The chain carries TRBV2 and TRBJ2-3; D is unclear. Germline CDR1 is SNHLY and CDR2 is FYNNEI. The CDR3 is 14 residues long. Trimming stripped 8 bases from V and 0 bases from J, with 12 bases between. CDR3 residues: CASGPVRSTDTQYF. CDR3 sequence (DNA): TGTGCCAGCGGCCCTGTGCGGAGCACAGATACGCAGTATTTT.

The J gene is TRBJ2-7, the V gene TRBV20-1; 7 bases match TRBD1. In germline, CDR1 is DFQATT, CDR2 SNEGSKA (reference sequence). This CDR3 region has 13 residues. V trimming: 2 bases; J trimming: 4 bases; junction bases outside the gene matches: 5. CDR3 sequence: CSARRDRLYEQYF. The CDR3 DNA follows: TGCAGTGCTAGAAGGGACAGACTTTACGAGCAGTACTTC.

J is TRBJ2-6 and V is TRBV20-1, with D possibly matching TRBD1 (6 bases). Germline V gives CDR1 DFQATT, CDR2 SNEGSKA (reference sequence). CDR3 length: 15 amino acids. The V end was cut by 3 bases, the J end by 0 bases, with 9 bases between. Here the CDR3 reads CSARTGSSGANVLTF. The DNA for the CDR3 is TGCAGTGCTAGGACAGGAAGCTCTGGGGCCAACGTCCTGACTTTC.

The CDR3 nucleotides are TGTGCCAGCAGCCAGGGGGAGGGGGGTTACCTGGATGGCTACACCTTC. It yields the protein CASSQGEGGYLDGYTF. The chain joins TRBV3-1 to TRBJ1-2; tentative D call: TRBD1 (6 bases). Between the trimmed V and J ends, which lost 3 bases and 6 bases, there was a span of 20 bases. From germline, CDR1 is LGHDT and CDR2 YNNKEL (reference sequence). This CDR3 comprises 16 residues.

The chain is built from TRBV12-5 and TRBJ1-2; D remains unclear. The V gene's germline CDR1 is LGHNT and CDR2 FRNRAP. V lost 5 bases, J lost 3 bases, and 10 bases lay in between. The CDR3 loop spans 13 amino acids. The CDR3 nucleotides read TGTGCTAGTGGTACCGACTGGGACTATGGCTACACCTTC. Protein sequence: CASGTDWDYGYTF.

The rearrangement links TRBV12-3 or TRBV12-4 to TRBJ2-1, with 9 bases that match TRBD2. The CDR3 has 14 amino acids. J lost 8 bases, V lost 6 bases, and 8 bases had no gene match. The CDR3 DNA is TGTGCCAGCAGACGGGGACTAGCCAGCTATGAGCAGTTCTTC. Translation gives CASRRGLASYEQFF.

The rearrangement links TRBV9 to TRBJ2-5; 7 nucleotides match TRBD2. This CDR3 has 15 residues. Germline V gene data show CDR1 as SGDLS and CDR2 as YYNGEE. V shed 2 bases, J shed 5 bases, and the junction held 9 bases outside the gene matches. In nucleotides, the CDR3 is TGTGCCAGCAGCGTTGAATTAGCGGGTGCTGAGACCCAGTACTTC. Amino acids: CASSVELAGAETQYF.

This clonotype was seen more than once but under ten times. The germline gene is not matched at one end of the junction; a read error may be the cause. V usage is TRBV5-1 and J usage is TRBJ2-7, with D possibly being TRBD1 (5 bases). Germline V gene data show CDR1 as SGHRS and CDR2 as YFSETQ. This CDR3 spans 13 amino acids. In DNA form, the CDR3 reads TGTGCCAGTAGTACTTCAGGGTCCTACGAGCAGTACTTC. It specifies CASSTSGSYEQYF.

The chain couples TRBV5-6 to TRBJ2-1; D unresolved. The germline V and J ends were trimmed by 1 base and 9 bases, with 5 bases remaining between them. CDR1 SGHDT and CDR2 YYEEEE come from the germline V gene. The CDR3 contains 11 residues. CDR3 sequence: CASSLNAEQFF. The CDR3 nucleotides are TGTGCCAGCAGCTTGAATGCTGAGCAGTTCTTC.

This chain connects TRBV28 to TRBJ2-1; 12 bases are shared with TRBD2. This CDR3 region has 15 residues. Germline V gene sequence: CDR1 MDHEN, CDR2 SYDVKM. V dropped 4 bases and J dropped 7; count of bases not matched to a gene: 5. The chain's CDR3 is CASSSSGRAKNEQFF. The DNA of the CDR3 is TGTGCCAGCAGTTCTAGCGGGAGGGCCAAAAATGAGCAGTTCTTC.

The J gene is TRBJ2-7, the V gene TRBV2; TRBD2 agrees at 7 bases. Per the germline V gene, CDR1 is SNHLY and CDR2 is FYNNEI. V lost 6 bases, J lost 3 bases, and 5 bases stayed unmatched. The CDR3 length is 13 residues. This CDR3 is CASRRGTNYEQYF. In DNA form, the CDR3 reads TGTGCCAGCAGGAGAGGGACTAACTACGAGCAGTACTTC.

V and J are TRBV19 and TRBJ1-2, with TRBD1 as a possible D gene (5 bases). The V gene's germline CDR1 is LNHDA and CDR2 SQIVND (reference sequence). The V end was cut by 5 bases, the J end by 3 bases, with 13 bases between. CDR3 length equals 14 residues. The CDR3 spells CASSDVGGYYGYTF. In DNA form, the CDR3 reads TGTGCCAGTAGTGACGTCGGGGGTTACTATGGCTACACCTTC.

The chain has TRBV19 and TRBJ2-2; 10 positions match TRBD1. Trimming at V came to 7 bases and at J to 2 bases, leaving 4 bases not matched to a gene. The CDR3 is made up of 15 amino acids. CDR1 LNHDA and CDR2 SQIVND come from the germline V gene (reference sequence). The CDR3 region has the DNA TGTGCCAGTACAGGGACAGGGGTTAACACCGGGGAGCTGTTTTTT. Translating gives CASTGTGVNTGELFF.

This chain connects TRBV7-2 to TRBJ1-1, with a possible D match to TRBD1 (6 bases). Germline CDR1 is SGHTA and CDR2 is FQGNSA. V was shortened by 5 bases and J by 1 base, with 11 bases between the two germline ends. The CDR3 extends over 14 amino acids. The CDR3 loop reads CASSRGQWNTEAFF. In DNA form, the CDR3 reads TGTGCCAGCAGCCGCGGACAGTGGAACACTGAAGCTTTCTTT.

This clonotype was detected once. The chain combines TRBV12-3 or TRBV12-4 with TRBJ2-3; possibly TRBD2 for D (6 bases). The V gene lost 9 bases and the J gene lost 0 bases, with 16 bases spanning the gap. This CDR3 is 15 amino acids long. CDR3 nucleotides: TGTGCCAGTTCCTGGGCGGGAACGAGCACAGATACGCAGTATTTT. Its translation is CASSWAGTSTDTQYF.

The chain carries TRBV6-5 and TRBJ1-2; D possibly corresponds to TRBD1 (5 bases). V gave up 5 bases and J gave up 4 bases, with 14 bases separating them. In germline, CDR1 is MNHEY, CDR2 SVGAGI. The CDR3 length is 14 residues. CDR3 bases: TGTGCCAGCAGTAGATCCGGGGGTAGCTATGGCTACACCTTC. This sequence encodes CASSRSGGSYGYTF.

The chain joins TRBV5-6 to TRBJ1-2, with 10 bases aligning to TRBD1. The germline gives CDR1 SGHDT, CDR2 YYEEEE. V trimming: 9 bases; J trimming: 6 bases; junction bases outside the gene matches: 11. The CDR3 is 14 amino acids. The CDR3 coding sequence is TGTGCCACAGCGGGACAGGGGATAACCGATGGCTACACCTTC. This codes for CATAGQGITDGYTF.

The chain links TRBV7-3 to TRBJ2-3, with 10 bases aligning to TRBD2. The CDR3 contains 15 residues. Germline loops: CDR1 SGHTA, CDR2 FQGTGA. After removal of 5 bases from V and 7 bases from J, the junction contained 9 bases not matched to a gene. CDR3 nucleotides: TGTGCCAGCAGCCTCGCTAGCGGGAGCGATTATACGCAGTATTTT. This translates into CASSLASGSDYTQYF.

This chain joins TRBV24-1 and TRBJ2-5, with D tentatively TRBD1 or TRBD2 (6 bases each). The germline CDR1 and CDR2 sequences are KGHDR and SFDVKD. The CDR3 is 14 amino acids. Trimming left V 1 base short and J 8 bases short, with 13 bases between. CDR3 region: CATSDLGVGGTQYF. CDR3 DNA sequence: TGTGCCACCAGTGATTTAGGCGTGGGGGGCACCCAGTACTTC.

The chain recombines TRBV20-1 with TRBJ2-5; 12 bases fit TRBD2. V lost 2 bases to trimming and J lost 3 bases; unmatched junction nucleotides: 7. This CDR3 comprises 16 residues. Per the germline V gene, CDR1 is DFQATT and CDR2 is SNEGSKA (reference sequence). This chain's CDR3 is CSARTLTSGGEETQYF. CDR3 DNA sequence: TGCAGTGCTAGAACTCTGACTAGCGGGGGTGAAGAGACCCAGTACTTC.

This clonotype was seen a handful of times. The V gene is TRBV18, the J gene TRBJ2-3; weak D call: TRBD1 (5 bases). Trimming shortened V by 6 bases and J by 6 bases, and 10 bases separated the two germline ends. This CDR3 spans 12 amino acids. The germline V gene encodes CDR1 KGHSH and CDR2 LQKENI. The CDR3 loop is CASSLNRDTQYF. The CDR3 DNA sequence: TGTGCCAGCTCGCTTAACAGGGATACGCAGTATTTT. The full variable domain, with the rest looked up from reference TRBV18 and TRBJ2-3, is NAGVMQNPRHLVRRRGQEARLRCSPMKGHSHVYWYRQLPEEGLKFMVYLQKENIIDESGMPKERFSAEFPKEGPSILRIQQVVRGDSAAYFCASSLNRDTQYFGPGTRLTVL.

This chain uses TRBV2 with TRBJ2-1; D unresolved. The CDR3 has 11 residues. The V end lost 7 bases, the J end lost 5 bases, and 6 bases lay between the germline ends. In germline, CDR1 is SNHLY, CDR2 FYNNEI. The CDR3 is CASIRNNEQFF. CDR3 nucleotide sequence: TGTGCCAGCATAAGGAACAATGAGCAGTTCTTC. Full variable domain (outside the CDR3, taken from reference TRBV2 and TRBJ2-1): EPEVTQTPSHQVTQMGQEVILRCVPISNHLYFYWYRQILGQKVEFLVSFYNNEISEKSEIFDDQFSVERPDGSNFTLKIRSTKLEDSAMYFCASIRNNEQFFGPGTRLTVL.

This clonotype appeared once. The chain employs TRBV20-1 and TRBJ2-3, with D unresolved. Germline loops: CDR1 DFQATT, CDR2 SNEGSKA (reference sequence). V lost 6 bases, J lost 4 bases, and 17 bases lay in between. The CDR3 has 14 residues. This chain's CDR3 is CSARRYSIADTQYF. Here the CDR3 DNA reads TGCAGTGCGCGCCGCTACTCAATCGCAGATACGCAGTATTTT.

The chain joins TRBV19 to TRBJ1-6; the D gene is possibly TRBD1 (6 bases). The CDR3 has 17 amino acids. The V end lost 5 bases, the J end lost 0 bases, and 14 bases lay between the germline ends. Germline V CDR1 and CDR2: LNHDA, SQIVND (reference sequence). The CDR3 coding sequence is TGTGCCAGTAGTGGTCAGGGGCCGAGCTCCTATAATTCACCCCTCCACTTT. Translated: CASSGQGPSSYNSPLHF.